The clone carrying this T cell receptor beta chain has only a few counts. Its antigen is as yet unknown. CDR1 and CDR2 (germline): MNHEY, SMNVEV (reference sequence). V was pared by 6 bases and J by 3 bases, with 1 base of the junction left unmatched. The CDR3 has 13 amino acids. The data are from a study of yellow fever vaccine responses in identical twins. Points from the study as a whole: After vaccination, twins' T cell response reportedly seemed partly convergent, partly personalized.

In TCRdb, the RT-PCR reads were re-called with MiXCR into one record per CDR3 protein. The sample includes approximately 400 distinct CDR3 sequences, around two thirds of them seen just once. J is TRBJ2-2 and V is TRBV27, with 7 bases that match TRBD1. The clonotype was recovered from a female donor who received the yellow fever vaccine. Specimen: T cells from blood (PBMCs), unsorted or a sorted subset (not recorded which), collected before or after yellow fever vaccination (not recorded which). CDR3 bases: TGTGCCAGCAGAACAGGGGACACCGGGGAGCTGTTTTTT. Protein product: CASRTGDTGELFF.